This T cell receptor beta chain comes out of a study of regulatory T cells in long-lasting Graves disease. Turning to the study itself: Under 3 months of antithyroid drugs had been taken by newly diagnosed Graves' patients.

The ends were cut back, 6 bases at V and 2 bases at J, with 17 bases in the middle. The V gene's germline CDR1 is DFQATT and CDR2 SNEGSKA (reference sequence). The CDR3 runs 14 residues. This clonotype appeared a few times. No antigen is known for it. According to the study, TCR beta libraries were built with iRepertoire HTBI primers and CDR3-region Arm-PCR. MiXCR, run by TCRdb on the multiplex PCR reads, gives a single entry per CDR3 protein. The repertoire holds approximately 540,000 distinct CDR3 sequences, with around 12% as singletons. General observations from the study: Persistent cases favored TRBV28, TRBJ1-2 and TRBJ2-5.

Described time point: newly diagnosed GD, antithyroid drugs for less than 3 months. PBMC RNA was the source of the TCR library. This sample was shared with a second study, whose subject was T cells in Graves' hyperthyroidism and ophthalmopathy. Per that paper: Orbital computed tomography, thyroid ultrasound, serum thyroxine and TRAb, and clinical symptoms together informed the diagnoses. The HTBI primer set drove a first-round RT-PCR of the TCR CDR3.

The sequenced sample was peripheral blood mononuclear cells (PBMCs), obtained at new diagnosis, from a patient treated with antithyroid drugs. This TCR derives from a woman aged 25-40 years with Graves disease. This sequence joins TRBV20-1 and TRBJ2-7, with D perhaps matching TRBD1 or TRBD2 (5 bases each). In DNA, the CDR3 is TGCAGTGCGACGGGACGCAGACTTCCCTACGAGCAGTACTTC. Its protein is CSATGRRLPYEQYF.